The 14 T cell receptor beta chains below were found in one sample sequenced in a study of monozygotic twins with inflammatory bowel disease. Using the 5' RACE reads, TCRdb records one entry per CDR3 protein without DNA. Its table records a few hundred thousand distinct CDR3 sequences. The sample consisted of blood. The source of these receptors is a human donor with ulcerative colitis or Crohn's disease, or a healthy co-twin of an affected twin (not recorded which).

This chain uses TRBV7-2 with TRBJ2-3; the D gene TCRdb calls, TRBD2, cannot be checked with no DNA. CDR1 is SGHTA and CDR2 is FQGNSA in the germline V gene. The CDR3 is 15 amino acids. The CDR3 region is CASSPLAGTADTQYF.

This CDR3 is CASSLVFSNYGYTF. The chain couples TRBV7-2 to TRBJ1-2. The CDR3 contains 14 residues. CDR1 is SGHTA, CDR2 FQGNSA, per germline.

V and J are TRBV6-1 and TRBJ2-3; TCRdb designates TRBD1, a call that cannot be tested without DNA. Germline loops: CDR1 MNHNS, CDR2 SASEGT. The CDR3 spans 14 residues. The CDR3 sequence is CASRWGTSTDTQYF.

V is TRBV12-3 or TRBV12-4 and J is TRBJ2-5; TCRdb gives TRBD2 as the D gene, but with no DNA this cannot be confirmed. This CDR3 contains 15 residues. This CDR3 reads CASSLEAGEVPPQYF.

The J gene is TRBJ2-1, the V gene TRBV28; checking the TCRdb D call of TRBD2 is not possible without DNA. Germline V gene lookup returns CDR1 MDHEN and CDR2 SYDVKM. This CDR3 is 15 amino acids long. The CDR3 reads CASRPSGPSYNEQFF. Complete variable domain (other parts from reference TRBV28 and TRBJ2-1): DVKVTQSSRYLVKRTGEKVFLECVQDMDHENMFWYRQDPGLGLRLIYFSYDVKMKEKGDIPEGYSVSREKKERFSLILESASTNQTSMYLCASRPSGPSYNEQFFGPGTRLTVL.

This chain connects TRBV9 to TRBJ2-7. Germline V lookup: CDR1 SGDLS, CDR2 YYNGEE. CDR3 length equals 14 residues. CDR3 loop: CASGKAGESYEQYF.

The gene calls are TRBV20-1 and TRBJ2-2. CDR3 length equals 14 residues. The germline V gene has CDR1 DFQATT and CDR2 SNEGSKA (reference sequence). The CDR3: CSAKGLGNTGELFF.

CDR3: CASSLGQQYGYTF. The V and J genes are TRBV11-2 and TRBJ1-2. Per the germline V gene, CDR1 is SGHAT and CDR2 is FQNNGV. The CDR3 consists of 13 residues.

This chain connects TRBV27 to TRBJ1-1; TCRdb selects TRBD1, and the lack of DNA leaves this call unchecked. This CDR3 is 15 amino acids long. CDR1 is MNHEY and CDR2 is SMNVEV in the germline V gene (reference sequence). CDR3 amino acids: CASSSYRTGYTEAFF.

The rearrangement links TRBV5-5 to TRBJ1-5. The CDR3 runs 13 residues. Germline V gene sequence: CDR1 SGHKS, CDR2 YYEKEE (reference sequence). CDR3 region: CASSPDFNQPQHF.

The rearrangement links TRBV28 to TRBJ2-2; as DNA is missing, the TRBD1 call by TCRdb cannot be tested. Germline V gene data show CDR1 as MDHEN and CDR2 as SYDVKM. The CDR3 consists of 15 residues. CDR3 region: CASSFSGTNTGELFF.

V and J are TRBV7-9 and TRBJ1-3; TCRdb selects TRBD1, and the lack of DNA leaves this call unchecked. The germline gives CDR1 SEHNR, CDR2 FQNEAQ (reference sequence). This CDR3 has 14 residues. The CDR3 reads CATARWGSGNTIYF. Full variable domain (outside the CDR3, taken from reference TRBV7-9 and TRBJ1-3): DTGVSQNPRHKITKRGQNVTFRCDPISEHNRLYWYRQTLGQGPEFLTYFQNEAQLEKSRLLSDRFSAERPKGSFSTLEIQRTEQGDSAMYLCATARWGSGNTIYFGEGSWLTVV.

The chain employs TRBV9 and TRBJ2-7. The CDR3 consists of 14 residues. CDR1 and CDR2 from the germline V gene are SGDLS and YYNGEE. The CDR3 here is CASSVTPETYEQYF.

V is TRBV28 and J is TRBJ2-7; there is no DNA to check the TCRdb D call of TRBD1. The germline CDR1 and CDR2 sequences are MDHEN and SYDVKM. The CDR3 totals 12 residues. The CDR3 loop is CASSSSPGRQNF. The full variable domain, with the rest looked up from reference TRBV28 and TRBJ2-7, is DVKVTQSSRYLVKRTGEKVFLECVQDMDHENMFWYRQDPGLGLRLIYFSYDVKMKEKGDIPEGYSVSREKKERFSLILESASTNQTSMYLCASSSSPGRQNFGPGTRLTVT.